These T cell receptor beta chains were read from a single sample in a study of human T cells and chemical hapten exposure. Via MiXCR, TCRdb re-called the RACE reads, giving one row per CDR3 protein. The sample includes 300,000 to 350,000 distinct CDR3 sequences, about 7% of them seen just once. The material sequenced was whole blood, taken in connection with sensitization to the hapten diphenylcyclopropenone (DPC). The receptors here all came from a woman under 30 with alopecia areata. Some clones in this sample may be carry-over from other donors' samples. Each CDR3 is given with its conserved first and last residue. D genes are given only for firm matches. Size values are once, few and many counts, or a class for expanded clones, and some rows have none.

V gene: TRBV29-1
J gene: TRBJ2-3
clone size: many
D gene: NA
CDR3 DNA: TGCAGCGTTGAGGGGGGGCGGGGAATCGGCACAGATACGCAGTATTTT
CDR3 protein: CSVEGGRGIGTDTQYF

V gene: TRBV6-6
J gene: TRBJ1-2
clone size: NA
D gene: NA
CDR3 DNA: TGTGCCAGCAGTTACTCCGAAGGCTACACCTTC
CDR3 protein: CASSYSEGYTF

V gene: TRBV3-1
J gene: TRBJ1-6
clone size: few
D gene: NA
CDR3 DNA: TGTGCCAGCAGCCCCGAGGGGGGAGTTTGGTCACCCCTCCACTTT
CDR3 protein: CASSPEGGVWSPLHF

V gene: TRBV3-1
J gene: TRBJ2-7
clone size: many
D gene: TRBD2
CDR3 DNA: TGTGCCAGCAGCCAAGTTTTTCGAGCGGGGGGCCACGAGCAGTACTTC
CDR3 protein: CASSQVFRAGGHEQYF

V gene: TRBV2
J gene: TRBJ1-3
clone size: NA
D gene: NA
CDR3 DNA: TGTGCCAGCAGTCCGGACGTCGCTGGAAACACCATATATTTT
CDR3 protein: CASSPDVAGNTIYF

V gene: TRBV29-1
J gene: TRBJ1-1
clone size: many
D gene: NA
CDR3 DNA: TGCAGCGTTGAAGACGGACAGATGAACACTGAAGCTTTCTTT
CDR3 protein: CSVEDGQMNTEAFF

V gene: TRBV6-5
J gene: TRBJ1-2
clone size: many
D gene: TRBD1
CDR3 DNA: TGTGCCAGCAGTTCCCAGGGGGTGGCCAATGGCTACACCTTC
CDR3 protein: CASSSQGVANGYTF

V gene: TRBV6-5
J gene: TRBJ1-3
clone size: many
D gene: NA
CDR3 DNA: TGTGCCAGCAGTTACTCGAGAGACTCTGGAAACACCATATATTTT
CDR3 protein: CASSYSRDSGNTIYF

V gene: TRBV18
J gene: TRBJ1-1
clone size: NA
D gene: NA
CDR3 DNA: TGTGCCAGCTCACCGGACGAGGGTGTAGTTAACACTGAAGCTTTCTTT
CDR3 protein: CASSPDEGVVNTEAFF

V gene: TRBV6-5
J gene: TRBJ1-2
clone size: NA
D gene: NA
CDR3 DNA: TGTGCCAGCAGTAGCCCGTGGACGGAGTATGGCTACACCTTC
CDR3 protein: CASSSPWTEYGYTF

V gene: TRBV6-2/TRBV6-3
J gene: TRBJ2-6
clone size: many
D gene: NA
CDR3 DNA: TGTGCCAGCAGTCATCTTTCCCGGCCTGGGGCCAACGTCCTGACTTTC
CDR3 protein: CASSHLSRPGANVLTF

V gene: TRBV3-1
J gene: TRBJ1-2
clone size: many
D gene: TRBD1
CDR3 DNA: TGTGCCAGCAGCCGTCCCGGGACAGGGTGGGCCTATGGCTACACCTTC
CDR3 protein: CASSRPGTGWAYGYTF

V gene: TRBV3-1
J gene: TRBJ1-2
clone size: many
D gene: NA
CDR3 DNA: TGTGCCAGCACCAGGACACCAAACTATGGCTACACCTTC
CDR3 protein: CASTRTPNYGYTF

V gene: TRBV10-3
J gene: TRBJ2-7
clone size: NA
D gene: NA
CDR3 DNA: TGTGCCTCTGGGGCAGGGGCCTCCTACGAGCAGTACTTC
CDR3 protein: CASGAGASYEQYF